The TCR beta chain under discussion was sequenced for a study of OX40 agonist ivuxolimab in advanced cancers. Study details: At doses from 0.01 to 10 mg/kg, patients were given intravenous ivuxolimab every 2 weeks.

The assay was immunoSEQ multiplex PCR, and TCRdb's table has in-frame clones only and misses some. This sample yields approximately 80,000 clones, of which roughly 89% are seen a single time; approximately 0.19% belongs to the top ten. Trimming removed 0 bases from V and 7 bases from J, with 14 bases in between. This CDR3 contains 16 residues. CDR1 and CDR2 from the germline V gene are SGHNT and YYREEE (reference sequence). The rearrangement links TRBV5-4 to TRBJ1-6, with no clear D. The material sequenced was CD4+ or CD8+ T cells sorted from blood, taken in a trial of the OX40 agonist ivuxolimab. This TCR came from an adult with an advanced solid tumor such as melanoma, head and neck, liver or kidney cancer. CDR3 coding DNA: TGTGCCAGCAGCTTGGGCAACCCCTCGATGAATTCACCCCTCCACTTT. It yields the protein CASSLGNPSMNSPLHF.